This T cell receptor (beta chain) was identified during a study of shared clonotypes between healthy human individuals. Each sorted subset replicate got 200 ng genomic DNA, around 29,000 genomes. Data came from immunoSEQ multiplex PCR; TCRdb stores just in-frame clones and leaves some out. The sample lists over 2,000,000 clones; around 93% were seen once. The germline gives CDR1 SGHNT, CDR2 YENEEA. Trimming took 5 bases from V and 3 from J, leaving 8 bases between them. The CDR3 covers 13 residues. Naive CD8 cells, CD45RO-negative and positively selected for CCR7, excluded terminally differentiated effector memory CD45RA+ cells. The donor population consisted of healthy HIV-negative adults with no recent acute infections or vaccinations.

The rearrangement links TRBV11-3 to TRBJ2-1; unclear D gene. Specimen: naive CD8+ T cells from PBMCs. This clonotype was obtained from a man aged 18 to 30 in good health. Some clones in this sample may be carry-over from other donors' samples. This CDR3 is CASSPRRYNEQFF. In DNA, the CDR3 is TGTGCCAGCAGCCCCCGGCGCTACAATGAGCAGTTCTTC.